The 18 T cell receptor beta chains presented below share a single source sample, sequenced in a study of T cells in Graves' hyperthyroidism and ophthalmopathy. It was RNA transcripts that yielded the amplified TCR beta CDR3 regions. In the first-round RT-PCR of the TCR CDR3, the HTBI primer set was used. Via MiXCR, TCRdb re-called the multiplex PCR reads, giving one row per CDR3 protein. The sample has about 530,000 distinct CDR3 sequences, more than 15% seen once. Material for sequencing was blood. Receptors originate from a woman in her late teens or twenties with Graves' ophthalmopathy.

The rearrangement uses TRBV6-5 and TRBJ2-2, with TRBD2 matching over 14 bases. Per the germline V gene, CDR1 is MNHEY and CDR2 is SVGAGI. The V segment lost 3 bases and the J segment 4 bases; nucleotides outside the gene matches: 7. This CDR3 is 18 amino acids long. The CDR3 DNA sequence: TGTGCCAGCAGTTATAGCCTGACTAGCGGGAGGGCCACCGGGGAGCTGTTTTTT. Amino acids: CASSYSLTSGRATGELFF.

This sequence joins TRBV4-1 and TRBJ2-7; 8 bases fit TRBD2. Trimming took 0 bases from V and 2 from J; bases not matched to a gene: 3. Germline V gene sequence: CDR1 MGHRA, CDR2 YSYEKL. The CDR3 consists of 15 residues. The DNA of the CDR3 is TGCGCCAGCAGCCAAGAAGACGGGAGGGCCTACGAGCAGTACTTC. This codes for CASSQEDGRAYEQYF.

At least ten counts were recorded for this clonotype. This chain links TRBV28 with TRBJ1-6; D gene uncertain. The CDR3 contains 15 residues. CDR1 and CDR2 (germline): MDHEN, SYDVKM. Trimming shortened V by 4 bases and J by 8 bases, and 15 bases separated the two germline ends. The CDR3 DNA sequence: TGTGCCAGCAGTTCTCAGACATGGCGCGATTCACCCCTCCACTTT. It translates to CASSSQTWRDSPLHF.

The CDR3 DNA reads as TGTGCCAGCATCGATCCCCCAGGGGCGGATGGCTACACCTTC. It is translated as CASIDPPGADGYTF. V gene TRBV6-1 combines with J gene TRBJ1-2, with TRBD1 as a possible D gene (6 bases). The CDR3 has 14 amino acids. The V gene's germline CDR1 is MNHNS and CDR2 SASEGT. Trimming stripped 7 bases from V and 6 bases from J, with 18 bases between.

This clonotype was detected ten times or more. The J gene is TRBJ2-1, the V gene TRBV11-2; D might be TRBD2 (5 bases). CDR3 length: 15 residues. Deletions cut 1 base from V and 5 bases from J, with 12 bases between. Germline V gene lookup returns CDR1 SGHAT and CDR2 FQNNGV. CDR3 DNA sequence: TGTGCCAGCAGCTTAGGGGTTAGCGCTGACAATGAGCAGTTCTTC. Protein product: CASSLGVSADNEQFF. Using reference TRBV11-2 and TRBJ2-1 for the parts outside the CDR3, the full variable domain is EAGVAQSPRYKIIEKRQSVAFWCNPISGHATLYWYQQILGQGPKLLIQFQNNGVVDDSQLPKDRFSAERLKGVDSTLKIQPAKLEDSAVYLCASSLGVSADNEQFFGPGTRLTVL.

CDR3 region: CASSLRVSSYNEQFF. CDR3 DNA: TGTGCCAGCAGTTTGCGGGTTTCCTCCTACAATGAGCAGTTCTTC. This chain uses TRBV12-3 or TRBV12-4 with TRBJ2-1, with D possibly being TRBD2 (5 bases). The V gene lost 3 bases and the J gene lost 0 bases, with 9 bases spanning the gap. The CDR3 consists of 15 residues.

The table lists this clonotype with a few counts. The rearrangement joins TRBV27 to TRBJ1-4; no definite D call. CDR1 is MNHEY, CDR2 SMNVEV, per germline (reference sequence). V gave up 8 bases and J gave up 3 bases, with 16 bases separating them. The CDR3 covers 15 residues. In nucleotides, the CDR3 is TGTGCCAGCGGCGCCTACTTGAACTCTAATGAAAAACTGTTTTTT. Protein product: CASGAYLNSNEKLFF.

The sample holds a few counts of this clonotype. This chain links TRBV10-2 with TRBJ2-3; 10 bases map to TRBD2. This CDR3 spans 15 amino acids. V trimming: 6 bases; J trimming: 3 bases; junction bases outside the gene matches: 6. The germline gives CDR1 WSHSY, CDR2 SAAADI. CDR3 DNA sequence: TGCGCCAGCAGCCGAGCGGGGGGGTGGACAGATACGCAGTATTTT. Its translation is CASSRAGGWTDTQYF.

In this sample, this clonotype turned up a few times. J is TRBJ1-3 and V is TRBV12-3 or TRBV12-4; TRBD1 matches at 10 bases. The CDR3 spans 15 residues. The junction had 4 bases not matched to a gene; V was cut back by 6 bases and J by 2 bases. CDR3 sequence reads: CASRPDRGTGNTIYF. In DNA, the CDR3 is TGTGCCAGCAGACCGGACAGGGGGACTGGAAACACCATATATTTT.

Written as DNA, the CDR3 is TGTGCCAGCAGCATCGGATCTCTAGCGGGAGGGTCCCACGAGCAGTACTTC. Translation gives CASSIGSLAGGSHEQYF. The gene calls are TRBV13 and TRBJ2-7; the match to TRBD2 covers 12 bases. Germline V gene lookup returns CDR1 PRHDT and CDR2 FYEKMQ (reference sequence). The CDR3 length is 17 residues. The V and J ends lost 5 bases and 5 bases, in that order; junction bases with no gene match: 13.

At least ten counts were recorded for this clonotype. The rearrangement links TRBV6-2 or TRBV6-3 to TRBJ1-4, with D unresolved. CDR1 is MNHEY and CDR2 is SVGEGT in the germline V gene. The CDR3 sequence is 14 residues long. Trimming pared 4 bases from V and 4 bases from J, leaving 10 bases between. This CDR3 reads CASSSFEDNEKLFF. CDR3 bases: TGTGCCAGCAGTTCTTTCGAAGATAATGAAAAACTGTTTTTT.

This clonotype was counted ten times or more. The chain recombines TRBV3-1 with TRBJ2-7, with D possibly matching TRBD1 (5 bases). The CDR3 runs 15 residues. Trimming shortened V by 1 base and J by 3 bases, and 13 bases separated the two germline ends. Germline V gene data show CDR1 as LGHDT and CDR2 as YNNKEL (reference sequence). CDR3 loop: CASSQGGASSYEQYF. CDR3 coding DNA: TGTGCCAGCAGCCAAGGGGGCGCCAGTAGCTACGAGCAGTACTTC.

This clonotype came up many times. The chain combines TRBV28 with TRBJ2-7; 9 bases map to TRBD2. V lost 2 bases to trimming and J lost 4 bases; unmatched junction nucleotides: 0. The germline V gene has CDR1 MDHEN and CDR2 SYDVKM. The CDR3 totals 13 residues. The CDR3 DNA reads as TGTGCCAGCAGTTTACTAGCGGGGTACGAGCAGTACTTC. Residues: CASSLLAGYEQYF. The variable domain in full, with the rest retrieved from reference TRBV28 and TRBJ2-7, is DVKVTQSSRYLVKRTGEKVFLECVQDMDHENMFWYRQDPGLGLRLIYFSYDVKMKEKGDIPEGYSVSREKKERFSLILESASTNQTSMYLCASSLLAGYEQYFGPGTRLTVT.

With regard to this clonotype: A read error may explain this, as a much larger clone is one base away. Because it lacks the conserved phenylalanine or tryptophan at the end, this CDR3 is likely a read error. The chain links TRBV10-3 to TRBJ1-2; D not resolved. Trimming cost V 9 bases and J 4 bases, with 12 bases left between them. The CDR3 spans 12 residues. Germline loops: CDR1 ENHRY, CDR2 SYGVKD. This chain's CDR3 is CAIKGVSYGYTL. In DNA, the CDR3 is TGTGCCATTAAGGGTGTTAGCTATGGCTACACCCTC.

The chain employs TRBV24-1 and TRBJ1-5; TRBD1 is a possible D gene (5 bases). CDR3 size: 14 residues. V was cut by 5 bases and J by 2 bases, with 9 bases left in between. Germline V gene lookup returns CDR1 KGHDR and CDR2 SFDVKD. The CDR3 DNA reads TGTGCCACCAGTGGAGAGGGGCGCAATCAGCCCCAGCATTTT. Translated, it gives CATSGEGRNQPQHF.

This chain connects TRBV3-1 to TRBJ2-7; 8 bases match TRBD2. This CDR3 spans 13 amino acids. The germline V gene has CDR1 LGHDT and CDR2 YNNKEL (reference sequence). V was pared by 3 bases and J by 3 bases, with 1 base of the junction left unmatched. The CDR3 DNA reads as TGTGCCAGCAGCCAGACTAGCGTCTACGAGCAGTACTTC. Translating it yields CASSQTSVYEQYF.

The J gene is TRBJ1-2, the V gene TRBV9; TRBD1 aligns across 9 bases. From germline, CDR1 is SGDLS and CDR2 YYNGEE. J gave up 7 bases and V 3 bases, and 1 base lay outside the gene matches. The CDR3 extends over 12 amino acids. The CDR3 DNA follows: TGTGCCAGCAGCGGGGACAGGGCTGGCTACACCTTC. Amino acids: CASSGDRAGYTF.

This clonotype was detected only a few times. The rearrangement uses TRBV29-1 and TRBJ2-7, with D perhaps matching TRBD1 or TRBD2 (5 bases each). The CDR3 is made up of 14 amino acids. The germline CDR1 and CDR2 sequences are SQVTM and ANQGSEA. With 4 bases removed from V and 0 bases from J, the gap between germline ends came to 13 bases. CDR3 sequence reads: CSVVLGGNSYEQYF. In DNA form, the CDR3 reads TGCAGCGTTGTTCTTGGGGGAAACTCCTACGAGCAGTACTTC.